The 3 T cell receptor beta chains below come from one sample, sequenced in a study of shared clonotypes between healthy human individuals. Sequencing used immunoSEQ multiplex PCR; TCRdb keeps in-frame clones, though not all of them. The data show fewer than 3 million clones, with 85% to 95% seen just once and 0.37% held by the top ten. The sample consisted of naive CD4+ T cells from PBMCs. Indicated subset: CD45RA+ positively selected. The receptors stem from a man aged 18-30 years in good health. Some clones in this sample may be carry-over from other donors' samples.

The rearrangement joins TRBV15 to TRBJ2-1; TRBD2 aligns across 12 bases. Germline V gene sequence: CDR1 LNHNV, CDR2 YYDKDF (reference sequence). The CDR3 is 16 residues long. V was clipped by 3 bases and J by 4 bases; unmatched bases: 4. CDR3 DNA: TGTGCCACCAGCAGGACGACTAGCGGGGGATACAATGAGCAGTTCTTC. Translation gives CATSRTTSGGYNEQFF.

This CDR3 is CASSLKDRVHLYEQYF. CDR3 bases: TGCGCCAGCAGTCTCAAGGACAGGGTGCATCTCTACGAGCAGTACTTC. The genes are TRBV23-1 and TRBJ2-7; 8 bases are a match to TRBD1. TRBV23-1 is an ORF, and what it does is uncertain. V lost 4 bases to trimming and J lost 3 bases; unmatched junction nucleotides: 11. The CDR3 covers 16 residues.

Only one count was recorded for this clone. V and J are TRBV7-7 and TRBJ2-5; 9 nucleotides align to TRBD2. Germline CDR1 and CDR2: SSHAT and FNYEAQ (reference sequence). The CDR3 length is 17 residues. V lost 2 bases, J lost 0 bases, and 7 bases stayed unmatched. The CDR3 sequence: CASSLRVLAGHQETQYF. The CDR3 bases are TGTGCCAGCAGCTTAAGGGTGCTAGCGGGGCACCAAGAGACCCAGTACTTC.